This is a list of T cell receptor beta chains from one sample in a study of shared clonotypes between healthy human individuals. Method: immunoSEQ multiplex PCR; TCRdb's copy keeps in-frame clones and lacks some. The table has some 1,600,000 clones, about 98% seen once; the top ten hold roughly 0.45%. The sequencing input was naive CD4+ T cells sorted from blood. The receptor set was obtained from a man in his thirties or forties in good health. CDR3s include the opening cysteine and the closing phenylalanine or tryptophan. D genes are given only for firm matches.

V	D	J	length	CDR3	DNA
TRBV11-1	TRBD2	TRBJ2-7	17	CASSLGLAGATVSEQYF	TGTGCCAGCAGCTTAGGTCTAGCGGGAGCGACAGTCTCCGAGCAGTACTTC
TRBV6-5	.	TRBJ2-1	15	CASSDRGSYYNEQFF	TGTGCCAGCAGCGACCGGGGAAGCTATTACAATGAGCAGTTCTTC
TRBV5-1	.	TRBJ1-5	14	CASSWGDSNQPQHF	TGCGCCAGCAGCTGGGGGGACAGCAATCAGCCCCAGCATTTT
TRBV10-1	.	TRBJ2-3	14	CANKDPLNPDTQYF	TGCGCCAACAAAGACCCGCTAAATCCAGATACGCAGTATTTT
TRBV9	.	TRBJ2-1	13	CASSPNVRGEQFF	TGTGCCAGCAGCCCAAATGTTCGGGGTGAGCAGTTCTTC
TRBV7-6	TRBD2	TRBJ2-2	18	CASSHRLAGDANTGELFF	TGTGCCAGCAGCCACCGACTAGCGGGGGACGCGAACACCGGGGAGCTGTTTTTT
TRBV18	TRBD2	TRBJ2-1	15	CASSPTGLGYNEQFF	TGTGCCAGCTCTCCTACGGGACTAGGTTACAATGAGCAGTTCTTC
TRBV12-5	TRBD1	TRBJ1-2	14	CASGGTGLSPGYTF	TGTGCTAGTGGCGGGACAGGGCTCTCACCTGGCTACACCTTC
TRBV11-2	TRBD1	TRBJ1-3	17	CASRREDRTPSGNTIYF	TGTGCCAGCAGACGAGAGGACAGGACTCCTTCTGGAAACACCATATATTTT
TRBV6-1	TRBD1	TRBJ1-2	16	CASSEGWDRGPSGYTF	TGTGCCAGCAGTGAAGGGTGGGACAGGGGGCCGAGCGGCTACACCTTC
TRBV7-9	.	TRBJ1-1	14	CASSLRELNTEAFF	TGTGCCAGCAGCTTACGGGAGTTGAACACTGAAGCTTTCTTT
TRBV9	.	TRBJ1-1	14	CASSVEAGRAEAFF	TGTGCCAGCAGCGTAGAGGCGGGGAGGGCTGAAGCTTTCTTT
TRBV18	.	TRBJ2-3	15	CASSSLHGLTDTQYF	TGTGCCAGCTCAAGCCTACACGGACTCACAGATACGCAGTATTTT
TRBV27	TRBD2	TRBJ2-2	18	CASSLSPLGSGDTGELFF	TGTGCCAGCAGTTTATCCCCCTTAGGGAGCGGGGACACCGGGGAGCTGTTTTTT